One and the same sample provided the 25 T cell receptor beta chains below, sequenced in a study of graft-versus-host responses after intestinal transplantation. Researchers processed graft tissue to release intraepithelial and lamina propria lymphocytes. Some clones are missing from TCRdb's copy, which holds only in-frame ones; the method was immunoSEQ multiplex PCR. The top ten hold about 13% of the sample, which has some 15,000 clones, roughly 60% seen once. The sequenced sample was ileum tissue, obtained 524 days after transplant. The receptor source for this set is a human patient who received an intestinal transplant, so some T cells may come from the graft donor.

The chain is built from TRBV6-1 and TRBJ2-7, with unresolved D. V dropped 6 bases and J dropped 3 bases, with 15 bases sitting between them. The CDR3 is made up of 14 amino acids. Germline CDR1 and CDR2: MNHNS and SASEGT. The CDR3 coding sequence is TGTGCCAGCAGCCACGAAAGGTCGGGCTACGAGCAGTACTTC. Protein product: CASSHERSGYEQYF.

In DNA, the CDR3 is TGTGCCAGCAGTTTAATTGGGGAGATGGGCACTGAAGCTTTCTTT. This codes for CASSLIGEMGTEAFF. The chain joins TRBV27 to TRBJ1-1; no firm D call. The CDR3 loop spans 15 amino acids. Germline CDR1 and CDR2: MNHEY and SMNVEV (reference sequence). Deletions cut 2 bases from V and 4 bases from J, with 14 bases between.

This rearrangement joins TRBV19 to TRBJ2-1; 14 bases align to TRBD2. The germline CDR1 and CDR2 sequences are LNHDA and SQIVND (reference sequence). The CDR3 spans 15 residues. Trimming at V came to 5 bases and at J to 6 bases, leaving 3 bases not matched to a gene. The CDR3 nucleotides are TGTGCCAGTAGTGCCGGACTAGCGGGGGGCAATGAGCAGTTCTTC. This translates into CASSAGLAGGNEQFF.

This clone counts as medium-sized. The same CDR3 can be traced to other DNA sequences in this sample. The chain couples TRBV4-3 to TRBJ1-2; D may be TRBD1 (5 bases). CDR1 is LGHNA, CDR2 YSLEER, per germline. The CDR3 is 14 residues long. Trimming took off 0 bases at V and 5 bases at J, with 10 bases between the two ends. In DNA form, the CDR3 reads TGCGCCAGCAGCCAAGATCTAGGGGATTATGGCTACACCTTC. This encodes CASSQDLGDYGYTF.

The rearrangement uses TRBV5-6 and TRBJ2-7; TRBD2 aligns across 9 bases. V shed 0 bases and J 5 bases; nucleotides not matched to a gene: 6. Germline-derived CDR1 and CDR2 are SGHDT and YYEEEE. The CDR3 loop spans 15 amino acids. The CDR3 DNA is TGTGCCAGCAGCTTGGTGGCTAGCGGGGTAGACGAGCAGTACTTC. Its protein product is CASSLVASGVDEQYF.

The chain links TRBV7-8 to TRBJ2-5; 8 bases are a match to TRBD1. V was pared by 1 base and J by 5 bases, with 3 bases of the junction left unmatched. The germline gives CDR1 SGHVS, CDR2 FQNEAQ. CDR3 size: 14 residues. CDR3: CASSLGRQGETQYF. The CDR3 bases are TGTGCCAGCAGCTTAGGTAGACAGGGGGAGACCCAGTACTTC.

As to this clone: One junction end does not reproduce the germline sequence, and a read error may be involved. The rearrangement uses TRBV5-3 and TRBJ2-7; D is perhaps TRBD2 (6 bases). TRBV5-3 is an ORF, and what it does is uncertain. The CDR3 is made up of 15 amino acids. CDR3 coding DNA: TGTGCCAGCAGCTTGGCAGGCGGGGAAATGGGAGGGCAGTACTTC. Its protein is CASSLAGGEMGGQYF.

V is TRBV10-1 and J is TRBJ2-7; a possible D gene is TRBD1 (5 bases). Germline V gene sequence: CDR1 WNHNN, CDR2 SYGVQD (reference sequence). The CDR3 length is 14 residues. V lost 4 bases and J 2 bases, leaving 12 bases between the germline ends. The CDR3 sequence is CASSAGPGTYEQYF. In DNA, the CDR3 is TGCGCCAGCAGTGCCGGGCCAGGGACCTACGAGCAGTACTTC.

CDR3 protein: CASRFRGRDRINSGNTIYF. CDR3 nucleotide sequence: TGTGCAAGTCGCTTCAGGGGGAGGGACAGGATCAACTCTGGAAACACCATATATTTT. V gene TRBV12-2 combines with J gene TRBJ1-3; the D call in the table, TRBD1, was not verified against the DNA. TRBV12-2 is annotated as a pseudogene. The CDR3 runs 19 residues.

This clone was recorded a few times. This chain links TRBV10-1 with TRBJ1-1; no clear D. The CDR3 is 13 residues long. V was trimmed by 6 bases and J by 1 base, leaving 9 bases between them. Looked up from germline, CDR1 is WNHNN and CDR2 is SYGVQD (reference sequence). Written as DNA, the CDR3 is TGCGCCAGCAGCCTAGGCCAGAACACTGAAGCTTTCTTT. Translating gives CASSLGQNTEAFF.

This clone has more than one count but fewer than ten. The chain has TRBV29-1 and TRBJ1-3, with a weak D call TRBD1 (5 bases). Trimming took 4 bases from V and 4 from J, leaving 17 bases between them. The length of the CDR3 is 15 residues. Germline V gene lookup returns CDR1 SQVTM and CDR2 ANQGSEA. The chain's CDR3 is CSVATGLSWGNTIYF. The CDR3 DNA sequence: TGCAGCGTTGCCACAGGCCTCTCCTGGGGAAACACCATATATTTT.

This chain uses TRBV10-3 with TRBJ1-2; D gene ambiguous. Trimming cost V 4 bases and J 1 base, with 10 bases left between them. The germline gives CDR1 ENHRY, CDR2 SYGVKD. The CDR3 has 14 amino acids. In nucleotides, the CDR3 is TGTGCCATCAGTGTTACTATTTTTAACTATGGCTACACCTTC. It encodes CAISVTIFNYGYTF.

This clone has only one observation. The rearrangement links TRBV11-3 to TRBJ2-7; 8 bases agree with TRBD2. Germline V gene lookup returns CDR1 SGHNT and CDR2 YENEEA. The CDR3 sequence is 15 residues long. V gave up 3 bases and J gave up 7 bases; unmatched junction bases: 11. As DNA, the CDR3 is TGTGCCAGCAGCTTTCTTGGCGGGGGGCAAGGTGAGCAGTACTTC. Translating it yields CASSFLGGGQGEQYF.

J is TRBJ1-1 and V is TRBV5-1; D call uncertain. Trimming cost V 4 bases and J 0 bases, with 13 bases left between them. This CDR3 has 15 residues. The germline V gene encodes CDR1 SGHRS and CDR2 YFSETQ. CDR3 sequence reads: CASSSGLRMNTEAFF. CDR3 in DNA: TGCGCCAGCAGCAGCGGACTGCGGATGAACACTGAAGCTTTCTTT.

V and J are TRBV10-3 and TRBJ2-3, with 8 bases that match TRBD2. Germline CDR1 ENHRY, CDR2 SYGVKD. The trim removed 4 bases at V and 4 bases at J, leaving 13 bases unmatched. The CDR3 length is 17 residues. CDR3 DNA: TGTGCCATCAGTGTGCCGGCGCGGGGGGAATTCGCAGATACGCAGTATTTT. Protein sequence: CAISVPARGEFADTQYF.

CDR3 nucleotide sequence: TGTGCCAGCAGCTTAGACGGTCGCAATGATTCACCCCTCCACTTT. It specifies CASSLDGRNDSPLHF. The V call is TRBV7-2, the J call TRBJ1-6, with D uncertain. CDR3 length: 15 amino acids. The V end lost 1 base, the J end lost 8 bases, and 12 bases lay between the germline ends. CDR1 is SGHTA, CDR2 FQGNSA, per germline.

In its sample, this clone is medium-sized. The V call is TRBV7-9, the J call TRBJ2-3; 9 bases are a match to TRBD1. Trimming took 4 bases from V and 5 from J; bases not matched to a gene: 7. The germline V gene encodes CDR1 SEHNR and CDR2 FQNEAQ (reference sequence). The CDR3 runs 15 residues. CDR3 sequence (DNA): TGTGCCAGCAGCTCGACCGGGACAGGGATAGATACGCAGTATTTT. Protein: CASSSTGTGIDTQYF. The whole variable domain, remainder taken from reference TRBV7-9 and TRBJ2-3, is DTGVSQNPRHKITKRGQNVTFRCDPISEHNRLYWYRQTLGQGPEFLTYFQNEAQLEKSRLLSDRFSAERPKGSFSTLEIQRTEQGDSAMYLCASSSTGTGIDTQYFGPGTRLTVL.

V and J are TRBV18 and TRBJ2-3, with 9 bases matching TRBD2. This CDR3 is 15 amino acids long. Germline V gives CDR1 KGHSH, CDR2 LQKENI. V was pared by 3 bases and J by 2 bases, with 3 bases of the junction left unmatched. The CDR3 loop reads CASSPSGGNTDTQYF. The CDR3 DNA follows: TGTGCCAGCTCACCTAGCGGGGGAAACACAGATACGCAGTATTTT.

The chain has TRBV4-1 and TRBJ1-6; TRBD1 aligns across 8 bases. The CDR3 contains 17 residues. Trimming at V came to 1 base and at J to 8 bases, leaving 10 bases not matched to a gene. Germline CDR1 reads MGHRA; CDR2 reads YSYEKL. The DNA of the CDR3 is TGCGCCAGCAGCCAAGTTCCCGGACAGGGTCGTTATTCACCCCTCCACTTT. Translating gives CASSQVPGQGRYSPLHF.

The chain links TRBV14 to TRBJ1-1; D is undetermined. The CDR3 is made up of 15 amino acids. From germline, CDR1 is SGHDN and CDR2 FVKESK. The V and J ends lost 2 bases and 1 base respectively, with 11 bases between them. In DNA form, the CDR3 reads TGTGCCAGCAGCCAATCGCGGGCTCGGAACACTGAAGCTTTCTTT. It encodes CASSQSRARNTEAFF. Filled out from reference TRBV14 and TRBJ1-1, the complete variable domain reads EAGVTQFPSHSVIEKGQTVTLRCDPISGHDNLYWYRRVMGKEIKFLLHFVKESKQDESGMPNNRFLAERTGGTYSTLKVQPAELEDSGVYFCASSQSRARNTEAFFGQGTRLTVV.

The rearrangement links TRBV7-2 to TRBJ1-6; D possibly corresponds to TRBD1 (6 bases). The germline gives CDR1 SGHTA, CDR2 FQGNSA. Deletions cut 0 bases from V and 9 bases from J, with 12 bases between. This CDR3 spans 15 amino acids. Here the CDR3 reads CASSLAQGLRSPLHF. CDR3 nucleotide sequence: TGTGCCAGCAGCTTAGCACAGGGTTTGCGTTCACCCCTCCACTTT.

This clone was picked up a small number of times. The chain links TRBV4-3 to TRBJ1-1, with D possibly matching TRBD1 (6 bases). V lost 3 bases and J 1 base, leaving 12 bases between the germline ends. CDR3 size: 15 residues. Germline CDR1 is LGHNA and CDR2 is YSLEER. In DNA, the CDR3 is TGCGCCAGCAGCCAGAGCAGGGACAAGAACACTGAAGCTTTCTTT. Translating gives CASSQSRDKNTEAFF.

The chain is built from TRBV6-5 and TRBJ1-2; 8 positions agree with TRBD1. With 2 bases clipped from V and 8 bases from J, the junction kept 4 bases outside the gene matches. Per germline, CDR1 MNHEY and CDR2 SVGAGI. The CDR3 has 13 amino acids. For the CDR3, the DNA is TGTGCCAGCAGTTACCAGGGGGCGCAGGGCTACACCTTC. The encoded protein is CASSYQGAQGYTF.

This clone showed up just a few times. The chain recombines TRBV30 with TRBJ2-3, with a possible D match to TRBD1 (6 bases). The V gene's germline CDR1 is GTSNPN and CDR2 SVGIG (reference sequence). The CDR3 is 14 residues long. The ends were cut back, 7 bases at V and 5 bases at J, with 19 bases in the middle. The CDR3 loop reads CASLGRGVGDTQYF. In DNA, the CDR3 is TGTGCCTCACTTGGCAGGGGAGTTGGAGATACGCAGTATTTT.

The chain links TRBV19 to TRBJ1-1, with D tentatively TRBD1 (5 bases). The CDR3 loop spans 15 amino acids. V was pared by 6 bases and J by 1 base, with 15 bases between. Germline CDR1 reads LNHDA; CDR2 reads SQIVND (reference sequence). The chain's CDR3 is CASRWGLTENTEAFF. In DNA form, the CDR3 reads TGTGCCAGTAGGTGGGGCTTGACAGAGAACACTGAAGCTTTCTTT.